The present TCR beta chain was sequenced within a study of long-term antiretroviral therapy in people with HIV. Overall study findings and caveats: Relative to control repertoires, HIV repertoires exhibited narrower CDR3 length ranges. Despite increasing after ART, diversity remained lower than that of transplant donor controls.

Of note for this clone: Its antigen is still unknown.

Samples were assayed with immunoSEQ v3.0 at survey level. What sequencing targeted per sample was about 35,000-55,000 T-cell genomes. Sequencing used immunoSEQ multiplex PCR; TCRdb keeps in-frame clones, though not all of them. This sample yields approximately 32,000 clones, of which 83% are seen a single time; roughly 8.6% belongs to the top ten. Every donor contributed at least one pre-ART and at least two post-ART PBMC samples. Germline values: CDR1 MNHEY, CDR2 SMNVEV (reference sequence). V was cut by 5 bases and J by 8 bases, with 12 bases left in between. The CDR3 consists of 13 residues. This TCR was sampled from a young man with HIV. This specimen was unsorted PBMCs, taken 0.4 years before starting antiretroviral therapy. The chain employs TRBV27 and TRBJ1-4; TRBD1 might be the D (6 bases). The CDR3 reads CASSQPGAEKLFF. In DNA form, the CDR3 reads TGTGCCAGCAGTCAACCGGGGGCCGAAAAACTGTTTTTT.